Reported below is one T cell receptor (beta chain). These data originate in a study of T cell changes during pregnancy in multiple sclerosis. The CDR3 spans 15 residues. The V end was cut by 5 bases, the J end by 4 bases, with 17 bases between. CDR1 is LNHDA, CDR2 SQIVND, per germline (reference sequence). TCRdb's copy holds only in-frame clones and misses some; the assay was immunoSEQ multiplex PCR. The table lists tens of thousands of clones, 85% to 95% of them singletons, with roughly 3% in the top ten. Sequencing used CD8+ T cells from peripheral blood mononuclear cells, obtained in the second trimester of pregnancy. The genes are TRBV19 and TRBJ1-2; D might be TRBD1 (5 bases). The receptor was derived from a female donor with multiple sclerosis, enrolled in a pregnancy study. Here the CDR3 reads CASSAWASQGYGYTF. In nucleotides, the CDR3 is TGTGCCAGTAGTGCCTGGGCCTCCCAGGGCTATGGCTACACCTTC.